These 29 T cell receptor beta chains were sequenced from one sample in a study of blood T cell repertoires in COVID-19. This table comes from immunoSEQ multiplex PCR, and its TCRdb copy is limited to in-frame clones, with some not included. The table shows roughly 190,000 clones, with more than 70% occurring only once. Sequencing input: peripheral blood. The source is a woman in her 40s who had recovered from COVID-19.

This clone was seen only a few times. This chain connects TRBV6-5 to TRBJ1-1, with D perhaps TRBD1 (6 bases). V was clipped by 7 bases and J by 3 bases, with 9 bases between them. The CDR3 is made up of 12 amino acids. Germline loops: CDR1 MNHEY, CDR2 SVGAGI. In DNA form, the CDR3 reads TGTGCCAGCATCCGACAGGACACTGAAGCTTTCTTT. Residues: CASIRQDTEAFF.

The V call is TRBV6-5, the J call TRBJ1-1, with D possibly being TRBD1 (6 bases). CDR3 length equals 13 residues. Trimming cost V 6 bases and J 1 base, with 9 bases left between them. Per germline, CDR1 MNHEY and CDR2 SVGAGI. CDR3: CASRGAPNTEAFF. The DNA of the CDR3 is TGTGCCAGCAGGGGGGCACCGAACACTGAAGCTTTCTTT.

The chain joins TRBV7-8 to TRBJ2-7; tentatively, D is TRBD2 (6 bases). CDR3 length equals 15 residues. CDR1 is SGHVS, CDR2 FQNEAQ, per germline. The V end lost 5 bases, the J end lost 7 bases, and 21 bases lay between the germline ends. The DNA of the CDR3 is TGTGCCAGCAGCCCAATGGGAGCGGGTGCACGTGAGCAGTACTTC. This codes for CASSPMGAGAREQYF.

The rearrangement joins TRBV3-1 (or the pseudogene TRBV3-2) to TRBJ2-3; possible D gene TRBD1, 5 bases. V gave up 0 bases and J gave up 6 bases, with 16 bases separating them. In germline, CDR1 is LGHDT, CDR2 YNNKEL (reference sequence). The CDR3 sequence is 16 residues long. CDR3 coding DNA: TGTGCCAGCAGCCAAGATCTCGGACAAAGTGGGGATACGCAGTATTTT. This sequence encodes CASSQDLGQSGDTQYF.

The chain carries TRBV27 and TRBJ2-3; D unclear. CDR1 is MNHEY, CDR2 SMNVEV, per germline (reference sequence). This CDR3 is built from 10 residues. The V end was cut by 3 bases, the J end by 10 bases, with 5 bases between. This CDR3 is CASSLSPQYF. CDR3 sequence (DNA): TGTGCCAGCAGTTTGAGCCCGCAGTATTTT.

This chain uses TRBV6-1 with TRBJ2-1, with D hard to call. Germline values: CDR1 MNHNS, CDR2 SASEGT. The V gene lost 2 bases and the J gene lost 4 bases, with 18 bases spanning the gap. CDR3 length: 17 amino acids. Here the CDR3 reads CASSENILSPLYNEQFF. CDR3 DNA: TGTGCCAGCAGTGAAAATATTCTATCCCCTCTGTACAATGAGCAGTTCTTC.

The chain recombines TRBV7-7 with TRBJ2-3; 8 nucleotides align to TRBD2. V was pared by 5 bases and J by 0 bases, with 10 bases of the junction left unmatched. Germline-derived CDR1 and CDR2 are SSHAT and FNYEAQ (reference sequence). The CDR3 has 17 amino acids. The CDR3 DNA reads as TGTGCCAGCAGCAAAACAACGGGACTAGAGAGCACAGATACGCAGTATTTT. Protein: CASSKTTGLESTDTQYF.

The genes are TRBV29-1 and TRBJ2-3; maybe TRBD1 (6 bases). Germline CDR1 reads SQVTM; CDR2 reads ANQGSEA. V was clipped by 8 bases and J by 2 bases, with 11 bases between them. The CDR3 length is 12 residues. The DNA for the CDR3 is TGCAGCTTCCGGGACAACACAGATACGCAGTATTTT. Protein product: CSFRDNTDTQYF.

The chain combines TRBV5-1 with TRBJ1-2; tentative D call: TRBD1 (6 bases). The CDR3 covers 13 residues. Looked up from germline, CDR1 is SGHRS and CDR2 is YFSETQ. Trimming stripped 4 bases from V and 5 bases from J, with 12 bases between. The CDR3 sequence is CASSPDRIYGYTF. CDR3 in DNA: TGCGCCAGCAGCCCCGACAGGATTTATGGCTACACCTTC. The full variable domain, completed using reference TRBV5-1 and TRBJ1-2, is KAGVTQTPRYLIKTRGQQVTLSCSPISGHRSVSWYQQTPGQGLQFLFEYFSETQRNKGNFPGRFSGRQFSNSRSEMNVSTLELGDSALYLCASSPDRIYGYTFGSGTRLTVV.

Written as DNA, the CDR3 is TGTGCCAGCAGCATTTGGGCTCAGGGGCAGGGGGATGAGCAGTTCTTC. Amino acid sequence: CASSIWAQGQGDEQFF. This sequence joins TRBV7-6 and TRBJ2-1, with 7 bases matching TRBD1. Germline V CDR1 and CDR2: SGHVS, FNYEAQ. V lost 5 bases to trimming and J lost 8 bases; unmatched junction nucleotides: 15. This CDR3 has 16 amino acids.

This sequence joins TRBV2 and TRBJ2-7, with 7 nucleotides matching TRBD1. Per the germline V gene, CDR1 is SNHLY and CDR2 is FYNNEI. This CDR3 region has 15 residues. V dropped 6 bases and J dropped 0; count of bases not matched to a gene: 8. This CDR3 is CASREQGPSSYEQYF. In DNA form, the CDR3 reads TGTGCCAGCAGAGAACAGGGGCCTAGCTCCTACGAGCAGTACTTC.

This clone was observed many times. V and J are TRBV28 and TRBJ2-3; 8 positions agree with TRBD1. Trimming at V came to 5 bases and at J to 5 bases, leaving 6 bases not matched to a gene. CDR1 and CDR2 (germline): MDHEN, SYDVKM. The CDR3 length is 14 residues. The DNA for the CDR3 is TGTGCCAGCAGTGACTGGACAGGGCTAGATACGCAGTATTTT. Protein product: CASSDWTGLDTQYF.

The rearrangement joins TRBV11-2 to TRBJ1-1; TRBD1 might be the D (5 bases). Trimming took off 4 bases at V and 2 bases at J, with 14 bases between the two ends. In germline, CDR1 is SGHAT, CDR2 FQNNGV. The CDR3 has 15 residues. This CDR3 is CASSSGTLINTEAFF. CDR3 nucleotides: TGTGCCAGCAGCTCCGGGACTCTGATAAACACTGAAGCTTTCTTT.

The chain has TRBV10-3 and TRBJ2-2; 7 nucleotides match TRBD2. Germline-derived CDR1 and CDR2 are ENHRY and SYGVKD. The CDR3 contains 14 residues. V lost 5 bases, J lost 4 bases, and 4 bases stayed unmatched. As DNA, the CDR3 is TGTGCCATCAGTCCCTGGGAGGGCACCGGGGAGCTGTTTTTT. Its translation: CAISPWEGTGELFF.

The gene calls are TRBV30 and TRBJ2-3; 8 nucleotides align to TRBD2. CDR1 is GTSNPN, CDR2 SVGIG, per germline (reference sequence). The CDR3 sequence is 13 residues long. Trimming took 2 bases from V and 4 from J; bases not matched to a gene: 2. The CDR3 nucleotides are TGTGCCTGGAGTAACGGGAGGGCAGATACGCAGTATTTT. Translated: CAWSNGRADTQYF. The full variable domain, rest sourced from reference TRBV30 and TRBJ2-3, is SQTIHQWPATLVQPVGSPLSLECTVEGTSNPNLYWYRQAAGRGLQLLFYSVGIGQISSEVPQNLSASRPQDRQFILSSKKLLLSDSGFYLCAWSNGRADTQYFGPGTRLTVL.

The chain joins TRBV19 to TRBJ1-1, with D tentatively TRBD1 (6 bases). The germline gives CDR1 LNHDA, CDR2 SQIVND (reference sequence). V lost 4 bases, J lost 1 base, and 16 bases lay in between. This CDR3 is 16 amino acids long. The CDR3 nucleotides are TGTGCCAGTAGTACCGAGGGGGGGGGCTGGAACACTGAAGCTTTCTTT. It specifies CASSTEGGGWNTEAFF.

This sequence joins TRBV5-1 and TRBJ2-5; 9 bases line up with TRBD1. The CDR3 totals 15 residues. The germline V gene encodes CDR1 SGHRS and CDR2 YFSETQ. V was clipped by 4 bases and J by 4 bases; unmatched bases: 8. DNA for the CDR3: TGCGCCAGCAGCCCGGGGGTGGGACAGGGAGAGACCCAGTACTTC. Translating gives CASSPGVGQGETQYF.

V gene TRBV28 combines with J gene TRBJ2-7; no reliable D call. V shed 7 bases and J shed 0 bases, with 13 bases lying between them. The CDR3 covers 14 residues. Germline V lookup: CDR1 MDHEN, CDR2 SYDVKM. The CDR3 DNA reads TGTGCCAGCATCCCCGGGTCGGGCTCCTACGAGCAGTACTTC. It is translated as CASIPGSGSYEQYF.

V is TRBV7-9 and J is TRBJ2-3; 8 positions match TRBD1. Germline CDR1 is SEHNR and CDR2 is FQNEAQ (reference sequence). CDR3 size: 13 residues. V was pared by 4 bases and J by 6 bases, with 3 bases of the junction left unmatched. The CDR3: CASSSNRGDTQYF. The CDR3 region has the DNA TGTGCCAGCAGCTCGAACAGGGGGGATACGCAGTATTTT.

This clone has just a few counts. J is TRBJ1-4 and V is TRBV2; D is possibly TRBD1 (5 bases). Trimming cost V 4 bases and J 8 bases, with 14 bases left between them. CDR3 length: 14 amino acids. CDR1 is SNHLY, CDR2 FYNNEI, per germline. The CDR3 reads CASSVQGYKEKLFF. Here the CDR3 DNA reads TGTGCCAGCAGTGTTCAGGGTTATAAAGAAAAACTGTTTTTT. The complete variable domain, with remaining parts taken from reference TRBV2 and TRBJ1-4, reads EPEVTQTPSHQVTQMGQEVILRCVPISNHLYFYWYRQILGQKVEFLVSFYNNEISEKSEIFDDQFSVERPDGSNFTLKIRSTKLEDSAMYFCASSVQGYKEKLFFGSGTQLSVL.

This clone has just a few counts. This chain connects TRBV5-4 to TRBJ1-4; D not resolved. V was pared by 1 base and J by 7 bases, with 5 bases between. This CDR3 has 12 residues. Per germline, CDR1 SGHNT and CDR2 YYREEE (reference sequence). DNA for the CDR3: TGTGCCAGCAGCTTGTCGGGTGAAAAACTGTTTTTT. Protein: CASSLSGEKLFF.

The chain uses TRBV3-1 (or the pseudogene TRBV3-2) and TRBJ2-5, with D possibly being TRBD2 (5 bases). CDR3 length: 15 amino acids. CDR1 is LGHDT and CDR2 is YNNKEL in the germline V gene (reference sequence). V lost 4 bases to trimming and J lost 5 bases, with 17 bases between them. CDR3 sequence reads: CASSLEGRGPETQYF. CDR3 coding DNA: TGTGCCAGCAGCCTCGAGGGAAGAGGGCCGGAGACCCAGTACTTC.

The chain uses TRBV12-3 or TRBV12-4 and TRBJ1-1; no clear D. Between the trimmed V and J ends, which lost 6 bases and 2 bases, there was a span of 4 bases. The CDR3 extends over 11 amino acids. For the CDR3, the DNA is TGTGCCAGCAGACTTAACACTGAAGCTTTCTTT. It encodes CASRLNTEAFF.

V is TRBV28 and J is TRBJ2-4; D may be TRBD2 (6 bases). The V end was cut by 10 bases, the J end by 3 bases, with 16 bases between. This CDR3 region has 14 residues. Germline V gene lookup returns CDR1 MDHEN and CDR2 SYDVKM. In nucleotides, the CDR3 is TGTGCCACCACCACCGGGGGACTCAAAAACATTCAGTACTTC. It yields the protein CATTTGGLKNIQYF.

This CDR3 is CATSDGLSDTEAFF. The CDR3 DNA sequence: TGTGCCACCAGTGACGGACTTTCAGACACTGAAGCTTTCTTT. The chain is built from TRBV24-1 and TRBJ1-1, with D unresolved. V lost 4 bases to trimming and J lost 3 bases, with 11 bases between them. Germline values: CDR1 KGHDR, CDR2 SFDVKD. The CDR3 runs 14 residues.

This sequence joins TRBV9 and TRBJ2-2; 9 nucleotides line up with TRBD1. V was pared by 1 base and J by 6 bases, with 4 bases of the junction left unmatched. This CDR3 is 15 amino acids long. Per the germline V gene, CDR1 is SGDLS and CDR2 is YYNGEE. The CDR3 bases are TGTGCCAGCAGCGTATTGGACAGGGGTCCCGGGGAGCTGTTTTTT. Its translation: CASSVLDRGPGELFF. The whole variable domain, filled in from reference TRBV9 and TRBJ2-2, reads DSGVTQTPKHLITATGQRVTLRCSPRSGDLSVYWYQQSLDQGLQFLIQYYNGEERAKGNILERFSAQQFPDLHSELNLSSLELGDSALYFCASSVLDRGPGELFFGEGSRLTVL.

V usage is TRBV19 and J usage is TRBJ2-7; perhaps TRBD2 as D (7 bases). The V end was cut by 0 bases, the J end by 2 bases, with 11 bases between. Germline lookup yields CDR1 LNHDA and CDR2 SQIVND (reference sequence). The CDR3 runs 15 residues. Here the CDR3 DNA reads TGTGCCAGTAGTATAGAGGCGGGGGCCACCTACGAGCAGTACTTC. Encoded protein: CASSIEAGATYEQYF.

The chain has TRBV7-6 and TRBJ2-2; tentatively, D is TRBD2 (7 bases). The CDR3 runs to 16 residues. Germline V lookup: CDR1 SGHVS, CDR2 FNYEAQ. V gave up 1 base and J gave up 3 bases, with 12 bases separating them. The CDR3 coding sequence is TGTGCCAGCAGCTTAGTCCCGGGGGGCGACACCGGGGAGCTGTTTTTT. Amino acid sequence: CASSLVPGGDTGELFF.

V usage is TRBV24-1 and J usage is TRBJ2-7; 10 bases agree with TRBD1. Trimming cost V 4 bases and J 0 bases; bases outside gene matches: 5. The CDR3 loop spans 16 amino acids. Germline V lookup: CDR1 KGHDR, CDR2 SFDVKD. The CDR3 region has the DNA TGTGCCACCAGTGAGGCCGGGACAGGGGTCTCCTACGAGCAGTACTTC. Translating it yields CATSEAGTGVSYEQYF.